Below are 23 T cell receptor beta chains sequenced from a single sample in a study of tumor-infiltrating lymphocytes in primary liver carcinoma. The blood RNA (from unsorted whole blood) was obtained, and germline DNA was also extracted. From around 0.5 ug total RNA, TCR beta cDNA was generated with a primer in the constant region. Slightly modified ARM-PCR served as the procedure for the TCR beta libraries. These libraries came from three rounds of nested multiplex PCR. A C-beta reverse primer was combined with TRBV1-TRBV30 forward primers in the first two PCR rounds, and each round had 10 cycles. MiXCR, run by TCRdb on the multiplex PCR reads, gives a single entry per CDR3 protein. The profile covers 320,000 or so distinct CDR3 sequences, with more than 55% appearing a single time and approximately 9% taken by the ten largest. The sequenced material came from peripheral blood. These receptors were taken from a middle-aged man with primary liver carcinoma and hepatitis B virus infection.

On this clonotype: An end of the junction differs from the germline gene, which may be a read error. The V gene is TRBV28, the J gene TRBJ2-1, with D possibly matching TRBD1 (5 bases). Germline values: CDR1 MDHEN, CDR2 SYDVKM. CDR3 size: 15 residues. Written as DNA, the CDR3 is TGTGCCAGCCGTGGTGTGGACCAGGGTAAAAATGAACAGTTCTTC. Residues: CASRGVDQGKNEQFF. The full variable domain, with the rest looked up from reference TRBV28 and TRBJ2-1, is DVKVTQSSRYLVKRTGEKVFLECVQDMDHENMFWYRQDPGLGLRLIYFSYDVKMKEKGDIPEGYSVSREKKERFSLILESASTNQTSMYLCASRGVDQGKNEQFFGPGTRLTVL.

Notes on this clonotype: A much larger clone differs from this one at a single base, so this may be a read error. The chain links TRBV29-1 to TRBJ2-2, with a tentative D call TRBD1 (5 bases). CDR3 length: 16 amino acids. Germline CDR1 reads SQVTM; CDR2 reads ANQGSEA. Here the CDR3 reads CSVEQGPGINTWELFF. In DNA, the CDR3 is TGCAGCGTTGAACAAGGGCCAGGGATAAACACCTGGGAGCTGTTTTTT.

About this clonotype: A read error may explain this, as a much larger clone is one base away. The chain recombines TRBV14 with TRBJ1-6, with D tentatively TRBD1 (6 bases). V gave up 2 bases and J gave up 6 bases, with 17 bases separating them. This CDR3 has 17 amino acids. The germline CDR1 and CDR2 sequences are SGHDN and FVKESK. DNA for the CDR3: TGTGCCAGCAGCCAACGGAGAGGGGGAGTTTCTAATTCACCCCTCCACTTT. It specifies CASSQRRGGVSNSPLHF.

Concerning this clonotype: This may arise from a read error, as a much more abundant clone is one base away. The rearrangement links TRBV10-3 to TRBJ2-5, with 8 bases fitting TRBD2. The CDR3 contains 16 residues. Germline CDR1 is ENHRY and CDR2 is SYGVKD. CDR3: CAISEFSGTAGETRYF. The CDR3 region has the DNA TGTGCCATCAGTGAGTTTAGCGGGACCGCGGGAGAGACCCGGTACTTC.

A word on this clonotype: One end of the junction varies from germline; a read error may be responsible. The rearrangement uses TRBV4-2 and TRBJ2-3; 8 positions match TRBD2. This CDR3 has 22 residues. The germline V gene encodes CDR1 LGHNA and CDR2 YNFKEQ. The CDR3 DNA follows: TGTGCCAGCGGCCAAGTTCGGCTAGCGGGCTCTAGGTCCCGTGCTAGCACAGATACGCAGTATTTT. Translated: CASGQVRLAGSRSRASTDTQYF.

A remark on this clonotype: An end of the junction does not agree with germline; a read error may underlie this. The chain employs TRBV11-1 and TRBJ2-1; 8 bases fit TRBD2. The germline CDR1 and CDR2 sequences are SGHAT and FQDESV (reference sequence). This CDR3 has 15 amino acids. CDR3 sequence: CASSMGLVGVFEHFF. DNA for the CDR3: TGTGCCAGCAGCATGGGACTAGTGGGAGTCTTTGAGCATTTCTTC.

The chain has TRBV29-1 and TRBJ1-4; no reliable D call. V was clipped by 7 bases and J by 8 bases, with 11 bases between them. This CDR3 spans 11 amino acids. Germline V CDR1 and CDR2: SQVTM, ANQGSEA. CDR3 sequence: CSGGTQEKLFF. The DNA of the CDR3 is TGCAGCGGCGGAACTCAGGAAAAACTGTTTTTT. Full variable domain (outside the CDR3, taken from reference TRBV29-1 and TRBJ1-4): SAVISQKPSRDICQRGTSLTIQCQVDSQVTMMFWYRQQPGQSLTLIATANQGSEATYESGFVIDKFPISRPNLTFSTLTVSNMSPEDSSIYLCSGGTQEKLFFGSGTQLSVL.

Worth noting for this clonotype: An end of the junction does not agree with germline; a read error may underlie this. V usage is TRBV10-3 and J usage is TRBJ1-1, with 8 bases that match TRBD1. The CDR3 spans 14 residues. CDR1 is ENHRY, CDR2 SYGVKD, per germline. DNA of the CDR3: TGTGCCATCACCATGACAGGGGAAAACACTGAAGCTATCTTT. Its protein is CAITMTGENTEAIF.

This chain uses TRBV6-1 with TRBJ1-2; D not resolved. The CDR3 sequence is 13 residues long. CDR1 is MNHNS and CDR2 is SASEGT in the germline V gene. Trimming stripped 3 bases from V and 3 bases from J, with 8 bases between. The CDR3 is CASSEGSDYGYTF. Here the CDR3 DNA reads TGTGCCAGCAGTGAGGGGTCGGACTATGGCTACACCTTC.

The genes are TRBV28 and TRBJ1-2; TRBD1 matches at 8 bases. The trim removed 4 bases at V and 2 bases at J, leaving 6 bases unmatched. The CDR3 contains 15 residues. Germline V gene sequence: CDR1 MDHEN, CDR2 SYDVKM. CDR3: CASSWTGTGNYGYTF. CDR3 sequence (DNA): TGTGCCAGCAGTTGGACCGGGACAGGAAACTATGGCTACACCTTC.

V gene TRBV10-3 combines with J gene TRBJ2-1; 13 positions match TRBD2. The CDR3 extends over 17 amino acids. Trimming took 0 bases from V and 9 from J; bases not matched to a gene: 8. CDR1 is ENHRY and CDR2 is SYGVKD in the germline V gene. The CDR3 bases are TGTGCCATCAGTGAGTCCGGGGGGACTAGCGGGAAAGGTGAGCAGTTCTTC. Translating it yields CAISESGGTSGKGEQFF.

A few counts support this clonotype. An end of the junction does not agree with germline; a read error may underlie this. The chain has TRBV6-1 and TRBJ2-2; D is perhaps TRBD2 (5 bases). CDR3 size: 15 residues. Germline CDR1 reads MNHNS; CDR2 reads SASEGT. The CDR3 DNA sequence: TGTGCCAGCAGTGAAGGGTGGTGGCTCACCGGGGAGCTGTTCTTT. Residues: CASSEGWWLTGELFF.

This CDR3 is CASSQDENIEQFF. The CDR3 DNA follows: TGCGCCAGCAGCCAAGATGAGAATATAGAGCAGTTCTTC. The rearrangement uses TRBV4-3 and TRBJ2-1; D remains ambiguous. Germline V gene data show CDR1 as LGHNA and CDR2 as YSLEER. Trimming took off 0 bases at V and 10 bases at J, with 10 bases between the two ends. CDR3 length: 13 amino acids.

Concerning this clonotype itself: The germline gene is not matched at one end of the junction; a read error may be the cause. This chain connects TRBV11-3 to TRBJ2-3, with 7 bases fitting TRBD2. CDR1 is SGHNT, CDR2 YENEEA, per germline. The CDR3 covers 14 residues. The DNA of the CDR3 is TGTGCCAGCAGCCAGGGCGGGAGCACGGATAAGCAGTATTTT. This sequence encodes CASSQGGSTDKQYF.

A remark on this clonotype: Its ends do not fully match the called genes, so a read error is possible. Here the CDR3 reads CASNPGTIEDTQYF. The DNA of the CDR3 is TGTGCTAGCAACCCCGGGACTATAGAGGATACGCAGTATTTT. V is TRBV5-6 and J is TRBJ2-3; TRBD2 matches 7 bases. The germline V gene encodes CDR1 SGHDT and CDR2 YYEEEE. The CDR3 is 14 residues long.

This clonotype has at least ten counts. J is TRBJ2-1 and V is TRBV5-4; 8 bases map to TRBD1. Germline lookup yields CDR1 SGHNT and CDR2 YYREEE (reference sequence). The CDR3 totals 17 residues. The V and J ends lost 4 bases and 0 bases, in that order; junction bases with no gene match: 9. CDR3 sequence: CASSPGGQGSSYNEQFF. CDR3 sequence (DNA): TGTGCCAGCAGCCCCGGCGGACAGGGAAGCTCCTACAATGAGCAGTTCTTC.

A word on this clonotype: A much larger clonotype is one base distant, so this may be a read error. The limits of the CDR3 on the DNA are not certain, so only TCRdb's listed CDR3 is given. The CDR3 region is CSVGVGAREPLFF. The chain uses TRBV29-1 and TRBJ1-4. Looked up from germline, CDR1 is SQVTM and CDR2 is ANQGSEA. The CDR3 sequence runs 13 residues, both termini included.

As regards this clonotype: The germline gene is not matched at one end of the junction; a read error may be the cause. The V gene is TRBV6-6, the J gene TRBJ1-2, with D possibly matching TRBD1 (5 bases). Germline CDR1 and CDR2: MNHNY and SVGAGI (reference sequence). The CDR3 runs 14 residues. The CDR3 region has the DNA TGTACCAGCGGTCTCGGGACTCGAAACTATGGCTACACCTTC. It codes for CTSGLGTRNYGYTF.

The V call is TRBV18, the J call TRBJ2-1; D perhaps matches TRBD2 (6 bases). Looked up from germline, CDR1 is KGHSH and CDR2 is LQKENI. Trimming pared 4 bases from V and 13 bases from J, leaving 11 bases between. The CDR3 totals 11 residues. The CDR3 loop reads CASSLGDSQFF. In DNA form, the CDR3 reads TGTGCCAGCTCACTGGGGGACTCTCAGTTCTTC. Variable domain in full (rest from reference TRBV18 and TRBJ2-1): NAGVMQNPRHLVRRRGQEARLRCSPMKGHSHVYWYRQLPEEGLKFMVYLQKENIIDESGMPKERFSAEFPKEGPSILRIQQVVRGDSAAYFCASSLGDSQFFGPGTRLTVL.

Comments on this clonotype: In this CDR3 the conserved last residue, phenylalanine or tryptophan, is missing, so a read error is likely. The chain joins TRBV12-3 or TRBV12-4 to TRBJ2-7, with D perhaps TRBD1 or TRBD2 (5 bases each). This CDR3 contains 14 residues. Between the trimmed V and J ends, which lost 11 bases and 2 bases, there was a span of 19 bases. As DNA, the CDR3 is TGTGCCTGCGCTAGGGGAGTAGTGGCCTACGAGCAGTACCTC. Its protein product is CACARGVVAYEQYL.

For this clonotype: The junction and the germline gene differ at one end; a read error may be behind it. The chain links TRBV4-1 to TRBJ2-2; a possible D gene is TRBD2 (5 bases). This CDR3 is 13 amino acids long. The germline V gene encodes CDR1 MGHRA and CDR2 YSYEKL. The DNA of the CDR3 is TGCGCCAGCAGCCAAGAGACCCCCGGGGAGCCGTTTTTT. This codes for CASSQETPGEPFF.

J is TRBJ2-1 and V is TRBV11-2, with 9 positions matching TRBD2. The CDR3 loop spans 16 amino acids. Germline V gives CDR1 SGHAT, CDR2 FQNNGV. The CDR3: CVRSLSLAGTYNEQFF. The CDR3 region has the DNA TGTGTCAGGAGCTTAAGTCTAGCGGGGACCTACAATGAGCAGTTCTTC.

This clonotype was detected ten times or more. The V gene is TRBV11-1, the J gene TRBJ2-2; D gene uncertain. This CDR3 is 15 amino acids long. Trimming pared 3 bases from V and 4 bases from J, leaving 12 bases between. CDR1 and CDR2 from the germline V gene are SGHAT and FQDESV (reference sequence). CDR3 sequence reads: CASSFSRSGTGELFF. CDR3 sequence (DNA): TGTGCCAGCAGCTTCTCCCGGTCGGGCACCGGGGAGCTGTTTTTT.